This T cell receptor (beta chain) was observed in a study of a mutant IDH1 vaccine in newly diagnosed glioma. Across the whole study: In some groups vaccination began 4-6 weeks post-radiotherapy; others received it with temozolomide. Week 35 held visit V12, while week 47 held visit V13.

This clone was picked up one time. Its antigen is still unknown. Using immunoSEQ multiplex PCR, the repertoire was profiled, and TCRdb retains in-frame clones only, with some absent. The data show approximately 84,000 clones, about 81% seen once. Notes on the study in general: Of the patients, 80% to 95% had vaccine-induced immune responses.

This CDR3 contains 14 residues. V was pared by 0 bases and J by 5 bases, with 1 base of the junction left unmatched. The germline V gene encodes CDR1 SGHKS and CDR2 YYEKEE (reference sequence). Noted time point: week 47, end of study. It was 300 ug of mutant IDH1 20-mer peptide that made up each vaccine dose, given with topical imiquimod. Patients received eight vaccinations in weeks 1, 3, 5, 7, 11, 15, 19, 23. The J gene is TRBJ2-4, the V gene TRBV5-5; 8 positions match TRBD2. The sequencing here drew on PBMCs, taken from a glioma patient whose treatment included an IDH1 peptide vaccine. This TCR came from a man in his forties with glioma. The CDR3 nucleotides are TGTGCCAGCAGCTTGGAACTAGCGGAAAACATTCAGTACTTC. This sequence encodes CASSLELAENIQYF.